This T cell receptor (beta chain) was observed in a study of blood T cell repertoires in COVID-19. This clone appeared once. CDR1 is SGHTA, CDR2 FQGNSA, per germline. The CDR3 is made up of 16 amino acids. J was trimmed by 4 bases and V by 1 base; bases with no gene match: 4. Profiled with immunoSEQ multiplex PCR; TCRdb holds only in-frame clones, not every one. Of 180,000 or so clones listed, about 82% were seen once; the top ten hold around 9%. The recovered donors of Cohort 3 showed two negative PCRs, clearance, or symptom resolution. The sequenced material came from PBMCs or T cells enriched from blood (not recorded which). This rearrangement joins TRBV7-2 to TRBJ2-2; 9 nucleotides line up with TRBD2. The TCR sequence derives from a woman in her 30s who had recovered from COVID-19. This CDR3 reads CASSLGLAEGTGELFF. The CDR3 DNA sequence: TGTGCCAGCAGCTTAGGACTAGCGGAGGGCACCGGGGAGCTGTTTTTT. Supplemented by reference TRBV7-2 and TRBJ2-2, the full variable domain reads GAGVSQSPSNKVTEKGKDVELRCDPISGHTALYWYRQSLGQGLEFLIYFQGNSAPDKSGLPSDRFSAERTGGSVSTLTIQRTQQEDSAVYLCASSLGLAEGTGELFFGEGSRLTVL.